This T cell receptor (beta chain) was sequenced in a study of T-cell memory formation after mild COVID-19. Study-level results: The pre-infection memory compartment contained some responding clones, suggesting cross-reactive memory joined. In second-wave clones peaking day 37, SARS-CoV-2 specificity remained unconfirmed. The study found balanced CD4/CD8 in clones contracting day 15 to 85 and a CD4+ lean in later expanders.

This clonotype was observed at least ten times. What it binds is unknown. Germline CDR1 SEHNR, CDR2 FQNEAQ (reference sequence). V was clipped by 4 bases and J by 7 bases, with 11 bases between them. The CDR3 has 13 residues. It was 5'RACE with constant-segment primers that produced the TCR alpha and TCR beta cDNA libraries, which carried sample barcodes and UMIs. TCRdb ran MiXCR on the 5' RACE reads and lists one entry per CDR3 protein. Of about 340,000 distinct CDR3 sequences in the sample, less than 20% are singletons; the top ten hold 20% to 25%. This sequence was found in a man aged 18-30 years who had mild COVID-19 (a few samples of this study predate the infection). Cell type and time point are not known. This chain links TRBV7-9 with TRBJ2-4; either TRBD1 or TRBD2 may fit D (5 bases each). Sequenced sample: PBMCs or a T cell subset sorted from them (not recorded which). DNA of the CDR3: TGTGCCAGCAGCTCCGGGACGGTGAACATTCAGTACTTC. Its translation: CASSSGTVNIQYF. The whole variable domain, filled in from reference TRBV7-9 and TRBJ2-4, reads DTGVSQNPRHKITKRGQNVTFRCDPISEHNRLYWYRQTLGQGPEFLTYFQNEAQLEKSRLLSDRFSAERPKGSFSTLEIQRTEQGDSAMYLCASSSGTVNIQYFGAGTRLSVL.